These 27 T cell receptor beta chains share one sample of origin, sequenced in a study of CD4+ T cells in melanoma (dated 2022 in TCRdb). Library creation used the immunoSEQ multiplex PCR assay. The immuneACCESS repertoire file appears here via TCRdb, limited to in-frame rearrangements. These files lack a portion of the clones; in checked studies, under half of the deficit traces to unresolved V genes, and the cause of the others is not known. The sample yields roughly 120,000 clones; over 80% were counted once. The ten top clones hold about 3.5% of the sample. The specimen was peripheral blood. These receptors came from a human donor with melanoma.

The V and J genes are TRBV5-1 and TRBJ1-6; TRBD1 might be the D (5 bases). V was pared by 2 bases and J by 9 bases, with 15 bases between. Germline V gives CDR1 SGHRS, CDR2 YFSETQ. CDR3 length equals 15 residues. CDR3 loop: CASSFSGTDGSPLHF. DNA for the CDR3: TGCGCCAGCAGCTTTTCGGGGACGGACGGTTCACCCCTCCACTTT.

CDR3 sequence: CASSLKLAGVAGELFF. The CDR3 DNA follows: TGTGCCAGCAGCTTAAAACTAGCGGGAGTCGCCGGGGAGCTGTTTTTT. The chain carries TRBV7-3 and TRBJ2-2; 11 nucleotides line up with TRBD2. The germline V gene encodes CDR1 SGHTA and CDR2 FQGTGA. After removal of 1 base from V and 6 bases from J, the junction contained 4 bases not matched to a gene. This CDR3 is 16 amino acids long. The full variable domain, rest sourced from reference TRBV7-3 and TRBJ2-2, is GAGVSQTPSNKVTEKGKYVELRCDPISGHTALYWYRQSLGQGPEFLIYFQGTGAADDSGLPNDRFFAVRPEGSVSTLKIQRTERGDSAVYLCASSLKLAGVAGELFFGEGSRLTVL.

The chain couples TRBV27 to TRBJ2-7; 7 positions agree with TRBD1. Unmatched junction bases numbered 4, after V lost 8 bases and J lost 0 bases. This CDR3 contains 13 residues. CDR1 and CDR2 from the germline V gene are MNHEY and SMNVEV (reference sequence). The CDR3 nucleotides read TGTGCCAGCCGACAGGGCATCTCCTACGAGCAGTACTTC. Amino acids: CASRQGISYEQYF.

The chain has TRBV7-9 and TRBJ2-1; D possibly corresponds to TRBD2 (5 bases). Per the germline V gene, CDR1 is SEHNR and CDR2 is FQNEAQ (reference sequence). CDR3 length: 14 amino acids. Trimming shortened V by 3 bases and J by 4 bases, and 10 bases separated the two germline ends. CDR3 in DNA: TGTGCCAGCAGCTTTGGACTCACGTACAATGAGCAGTTCTTC. Residues: CASSFGLTYNEQFF.

The chain is built from TRBV7-6 and TRBJ2-3, with 9 bases that match TRBD2. CDR1 SGHVS and CDR2 FNYEAQ come from the germline V gene. V lost 5 bases to trimming and J lost 7 bases; unmatched junction nucleotides: 13. CDR3 length: 16 residues. This CDR3 reads CASSLGTSSTRNTQYF. In DNA, the CDR3 is TGTGCCAGCAGCCTCGGGACTAGCAGTACCCGGAATACGCAGTATTTT.

This chain links TRBV9 with TRBJ1-3, with TRBD1 identical over 7 bases. CDR1 is SGDLS and CDR2 is YYNGEE in the germline V gene. The V gene end was trimmed by 0 bases and the J gene end by 4 bases; junction bases not matched to a gene: 1. This CDR3 spans 14 amino acids. The CDR3 DNA is TGTGCCAGCAGCGTAGGGGGACAGGGAAACACCATATATTTT. Translation gives CASSVGGQGNTIYF.

The chain has TRBV7-2 and TRBJ1-4, with D perhaps TRBD1 (5 bases). Trimming left V 5 bases short and J 7 bases short, with 11 bases between. Germline CDR1 SGHTA, CDR2 FQGNSA. This CDR3 spans 13 amino acids. Here the CDR3 reads CASSRRGFEKLFF. In nucleotides, the CDR3 is TGTGCCAGCAGCCGCCGGGGGTTTGAAAAACTGTTTTTT.

This clone was detected only once. The chain is built from TRBV21-1 and TRBJ2-7; the listed D gene, TRBD1, was not tested against the DNA. TRBV21-1 is a pseudogene segment. The CDR3 spans 22 residues. The DNA for the CDR3 is TGTGCCAGCAGCTCCCCACAGGGACAGGCCGAGGACCTTGATAAGGGGCCCTACGAGCAGTACTTC. It encodes CASSSPQGQAEDLDKGPYEQYF.

J is TRBJ2-3 and V is TRBV11-2; no reliable D call. V dropped 3 bases and J dropped 8 bases, with 15 bases sitting between them. The CDR3 totals 14 residues. CDR1 is SGHAT, CDR2 FQNNGV, per germline. The CDR3: CASSFGPSAGTQYF. The CDR3 coding sequence is TGTGCCAGCAGCTTCGGACCCTCTGCAGGTACGCAGTATTTT. The variable domain in full, with the rest retrieved from reference TRBV11-2 and TRBJ2-3, is EAGVAQSPRYKIIEKRQSVAFWCNPISGHATLYWYQQILGQGPKLLIQFQNNGVVDDSQLPKDRFSAERLKGVDSTLKIQPAKLEDSAVYLCASSFGPSAGTQYFGPGTRLTVL.

This clone has just one count. The chain employs TRBV20-1 and TRBJ2-7; D unclear. The CDR3 is made up of 11 amino acids. Trimming cost V 6 bases and J 2 bases, with 8 bases left between them. Germline V lookup: CDR1 DFQATT, CDR2 SNEGSKA (reference sequence). CDR3 sequence: CSAPAAYEQYF. In DNA, the CDR3 is TGCAGTGCACCCGCGGCCTACGAGCAGTACTTC.

The chain joins TRBV11-2 to TRBJ2-2, with D unclear. This CDR3 spans 15 amino acids. V was clipped by 2 bases and J by 0 bases, with 7 bases between them. Germline values: CDR1 SGHAT, CDR2 FQNNGV. The CDR3 DNA reads as TGTGCCAGCAGCTTATCCGGAGCGAACACCGGGGAGCTGTTTTTT. Its protein product is CASSLSGANTGELFF.

V is TRBV7-9 and J is TRBJ2-5; 12 bases align to TRBD2. Trimming at V came to 2 bases and at J to 1 base, leaving 5 bases not matched to a gene. The CDR3 is 17 residues long. Per the germline V gene, CDR1 is SEHNR and CDR2 is FQNEAQ (reference sequence). In DNA form, the CDR3 reads TGTGCCAGCAGCTTAAGACCACTAGCGGGAGGCCAAGAGACCCAGTACTTC. It encodes CASSLRPLAGGQETQYF.

The chain joins TRBV6-5 to TRBJ1-2; 7 positions agree with TRBD1. Per the germline V gene, CDR1 is MNHEY and CDR2 is SVGAGI. The CDR3 is 14 amino acids. After removal of 4 bases from V and 7 bases from J, the junction contained 9 bases not matched to a gene. In DNA form, the CDR3 reads TGTGCCAGCAGTTTCGGACAGGTTGTAGGTGGCTACACCTTC. Amino acids: CASSFGQVVGGYTF.

This chain connects TRBV9 to TRBJ2-1; TRBD2 matches at 11 bases. Trimming cost V 2 bases and J 9 bases; bases outside gene matches: 4. Germline V lookup: CDR1 SGDLS, CDR2 YYNGEE. The CDR3 covers 14 residues. The CDR3 loop is CASSVSGGAIEQFF. The CDR3 nucleotides read TGTGCCAGCAGCGTTAGCGGGGGGGCCATTGAGCAGTTCTTC.

This rearrangement joins TRBV5-4 to TRBJ2-1, with D possibly TRBD2 on 6 matching bases. This CDR3 has 18 residues. Trimming shortened V by 0 bases and J by 0 bases, and 16 bases separated the two germline ends. Germline loops: CDR1 SGHNT, CDR2 YYREEE (reference sequence). CDR3 nucleotide sequence: TGTGCCAGCAGCTTGGGAGGGGAGGTCGTCCACTCCTACAATGAGCAGTTCTTC. Its protein product is CASSLGGEVVHSYNEQFF.

This clone has ten or more counts. The rearrangement joins TRBV5-1 to TRBJ1-1; 8 bases match TRBD1. CDR1 SGHRS and CDR2 YFSETQ come from the germline V gene. V was pared by 4 bases and J by 0 bases, with 11 bases of the junction left unmatched. The CDR3 runs to 17 residues. CDR3 in amino acids: CASSKDRVGDMNTEAFF. CDR3 nucleotides: TGCGCCAGCAGCAAGGACAGGGTAGGAGACATGAACACTGAAGCTTTCTTT.

The chain couples TRBV4-3 to TRBJ2-1; weak D call: TRBD2 (5 bases). CDR1 is LGHNA and CDR2 is YSLEER in the germline V gene. Trimming shortened V by 4 bases and J by 0 bases, and 7 bases separated the two germline ends. The CDR3 loop spans 14 amino acids. This CDR3 reads CASSRTSSYNEQFF. The DNA of the CDR3 is TGCGCCAGCAGCCGAACTAGCTCCTACAATGAGCAGTTCTTC.

The chain links TRBV7-9 to TRBJ2-3; tentatively, D is TRBD1 or TRBD2 (5 bases each). The CDR3 totals 14 residues. Trimming took off 3 bases at V and 4 bases at J, with 11 bases between the two ends. The germline V gene has CDR1 SEHNR and CDR2 FQNEAQ (reference sequence). The DNA of the CDR3 is TGTGCCAGCAGCTTGGGGGATCGGCCAGATACGCAGTATTTT. Translated, it gives CASSLGDRPDTQYF. The full variable domain, completed using reference TRBV7-9 and TRBJ2-3, is DTGVSQNPRHKITKRGQNVTFRCDPISEHNRLYWYRQTLGQGPEFLTYFQNEAQLEKSRLLSDRFSAERPKGSFSTLEIQRTEQGDSAMYLCASSLGDRPDTQYFGPGTRLTVL.

This chain uses TRBV7-7 with TRBJ2-7; tentatively, D is TRBD1 or TRBD2 (5 bases each). CDR3 length: 15 residues. Trimming pared 1 base from V and 4 bases from J, leaving 14 bases between. The germline V gene encodes CDR1 SSHAT and CDR2 FNYEAQ (reference sequence). The CDR3 protein is CASSLERGSGYEQYF. CDR3 DNA sequence: TGTGCCAGCAGCTTAGAGAGGGGAAGTGGGTACGAGCAGTACTTC.

The chain links TRBV7-2 to TRBJ2-3; D is perhaps TRBD2 (6 bases). The CDR3 totals 16 residues. Germline V CDR1 and CDR2: SGHTA, FQGNSA. V lost 1 base and J lost 0, with 11 bases in between. The CDR3 region has the DNA TGTGCCAGCAGCTTAGTGGCGGGGCTAAGCACAGATACGCAGTATTTT. Amino acid sequence: CASSLVAGLSTDTQYF.

The chain has TRBV19 and TRBJ2-7, with a tentative D call TRBD2 (5 bases). Germline CDR1 is LNHDA and CDR2 is SQIVND (reference sequence). This CDR3 comprises 14 residues. The V end lost 3 bases, the J end lost 2 bases, and 11 bases lay between the germline ends. The CDR3: CASSIPGGAYEQYF. The CDR3 DNA reads TGTGCCAGTAGTATTCCTGGAGGAGCCTACGAGCAGTACTTC. Using reference TRBV19 and TRBJ2-7 for the parts outside the CDR3, the full variable domain is DGGITQSPKYLFRKEGQNVTLSCEQNLNHDAMYWYRQDPGQGLRLIYYSQIVNDFQKGDIAEGYSVSREKKESFPLTVTSAQKNPTAFYLCASSIPGGAYEQYFGPGTRLTVT.

The gene calls are TRBV7-8 and TRBJ2-7, with TRBD2 matching over 8 bases. Germline V lookup: CDR1 SGHVS, CDR2 FQNEAQ. The CDR3 is made up of 14 amino acids. V was clipped by 1 base and J by 4 bases; unmatched bases: 3. The CDR3 nucleotides read TGTGCCAGCAGCTTAGACGCTAGCGGGTACGAGCAGTACTTC. It specifies CASSLDASGYEQYF.

The chain recombines TRBV29-1 with TRBJ1-5; 10 bases match TRBD1. V trimming: 7 bases; J trimming: 4 bases; junction bases outside the gene matches: 1. CDR3 length equals 12 residues. The germline V gene encodes CDR1 SQVTM and CDR2 ANQGSEA. The CDR3 here is CSAGQGNQPQHF. The CDR3 nucleotides are TGCAGCGCGGGACAGGGGAATCAGCCCCAGCATTTT.

The V and J genes are TRBV5-6 and TRBJ1-2; 9 bases are shared with TRBD1. The junction had 8 bases not matched to a gene; V was cut back by 0 bases and J by 5 bases. The germline CDR1 and CDR2 sequences are SGHDT and YYEEEE. The CDR3 length is 16 residues. CDR3 in amino acids: CASSLGGQGNLYGYTF. For the CDR3, the DNA is TGTGCCAGCAGCTTGGGGGGACAGGGAAACTTGTATGGCTACACCTTC.

The gene calls are TRBV7-2 and TRBJ2-7; 14 bases match TRBD2. J lost 6 bases, V lost 1 base, and 5 bases had no gene match. The CDR3 length is 16 residues. Germline V gene lookup returns CDR1 SGHTA and CDR2 FQGNSA. CDR3 in DNA: TGTGCCAGCAGCTTAGAGGGACTAGCGGGAGAGGGCGAGCAGTACTTC. The encoded protein is CASSLEGLAGEGEQYF. The entire variable domain, with the rest obtained from reference TRBV7-2 and TRBJ2-7, is as follows: GAGVSQSPSNKVTEKGKDVELRCDPISGHTALYWYRQSLGQGLEFLIYFQGNSAPDKSGLPSDRFSAERTGGSVSTLTIQRTQQEDSAVYLCASSLEGLAGEGEQYFGPGTRLTVT.

The count of this clone is one. V is TRBV28 and J is TRBJ1-1; 7 bases fit TRBD1. Trimming took 5 bases from V and 3 from J; bases not matched to a gene: 9. The length of the CDR3 is 15 residues. Germline V gene data show CDR1 as MDHEN and CDR2 as SYDVKM. CDR3 amino acids: CASSQQQGRYTEAFF. In nucleotides, the CDR3 is TGTGCCAGCAGTCAACAACAGGGGCGGTACACTGAAGCTTTCTTT. Variable domain in full (rest from reference TRBV28 and TRBJ1-1): DVKVTQSSRYLVKRTGEKVFLECVQDMDHENMFWYRQDPGLGLRLIYFSYDVKMKEKGDIPEGYSVSREKKERFSLILESASTNQTSMYLCASSQQQGRYTEAFFGQGTRLTVV.

This rearrangement joins TRBV5-4 to TRBJ1-1; 9 bases line up with TRBD1. Per the germline V gene, CDR1 is SGHNT and CDR2 is YYREEE (reference sequence). This CDR3 region has 14 residues. V lost 5 bases and J lost 2; bases outside the gene matches: 4. CDR3 protein: CASRRDRENTEAFF. The CDR3 nucleotides are TGTGCCAGCAGGAGGGACAGGGAAAACACTGAAGCTTTCTTT.